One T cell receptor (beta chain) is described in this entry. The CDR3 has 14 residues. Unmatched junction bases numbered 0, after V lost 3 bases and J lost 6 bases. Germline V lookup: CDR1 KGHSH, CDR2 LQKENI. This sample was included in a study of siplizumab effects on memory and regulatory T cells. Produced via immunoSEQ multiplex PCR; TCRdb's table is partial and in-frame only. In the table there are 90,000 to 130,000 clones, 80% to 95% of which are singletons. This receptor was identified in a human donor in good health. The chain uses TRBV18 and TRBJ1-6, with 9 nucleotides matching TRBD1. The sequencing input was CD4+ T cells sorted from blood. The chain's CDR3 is CASSPTGGNSPLHF. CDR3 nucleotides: TGTGCCAGCTCACCGACAGGGGGTAATTCACCCCTCCACTTT.